This T cell receptor beta chain was sequenced in a study of beta chain features in type 1 diabetes. Study-level findings and limits: When VDJ junctions were examined, type 1 diabetes patients showed fewer insertions and more deletions. Shortening that was moderate but significant affected the TCRB CDR3s of Type 1 diabetes patients in all four CD4+ subsets.

Trimming left V 2 bases short and J 3 bases short, with 6 bases between. Germline V gene lookup returns CDR1 SGHAT and CDR2 FQNNGV. The CDR3 is made up of 13 amino acids. Since all of the isolated RNA was reverse transcribed, expressed TCRB transcripts were what got sequenced. Profiling relied on immunoSEQ multiplex PCR, and the TCRdb table lists in-frame clones only, not all of them. Seen here are about 160,000 clones, around 9% observed once, and the top ten hold roughly 0.7%. Concerning this clone: Its antigen is currently unknown.

V usage is TRBV11-2 and J usage is TRBJ2-3; D remains unclear. The sequenced sample consisted of central memory CD4+ T cells from blood. The receptor's source is a woman aged 25 to 39 with type 1 diabetes. For the CDR3, the DNA is TGTGCCAGCAGCTTATCGAGGACAGATACGCAGTATTTT. Translating gives CASSLSRTDTQYF.